One T cell receptor beta chain is described in this entry. Using RNA transcripts as the source, TCR beta CDR3 regions were amplified. Initially, a first-round RT-PCR of the TCR CDR3 employed the HTBI primer set. MiXCR was run by TCRdb on the multiplex PCR reads, yielding one entry per CDR3 protein. The profile covers 500,000 or so distinct CDR3 sequences, with approximately 17% appearing a single time and 15% to 20% taken by the ten largest. Germline V gene sequence: CDR1 LNHDA, CDR2 SQIVND (reference sequence). The ends were cut back, 1 base at V and 2 bases at J, with 9 bases in the middle. The CDR3 loop spans 16 amino acids. The data stem from a study of T cells in Graves' hyperthyroidism and ophthalmopathy.

The genes are TRBV19 and TRBJ2-6, with D tentatively TRBD2 (5 bases). Material: blood. The TCR originated in a woman between 18 and 29 years old with Graves' ophthalmopathy. The CDR3 is CASSIAPGAGANVLTF. Written as DNA, the CDR3 is TGTGCCAGTAGTATAGCCCCCGGGGCTGGGGCCAACGTCCTGACTTTC.